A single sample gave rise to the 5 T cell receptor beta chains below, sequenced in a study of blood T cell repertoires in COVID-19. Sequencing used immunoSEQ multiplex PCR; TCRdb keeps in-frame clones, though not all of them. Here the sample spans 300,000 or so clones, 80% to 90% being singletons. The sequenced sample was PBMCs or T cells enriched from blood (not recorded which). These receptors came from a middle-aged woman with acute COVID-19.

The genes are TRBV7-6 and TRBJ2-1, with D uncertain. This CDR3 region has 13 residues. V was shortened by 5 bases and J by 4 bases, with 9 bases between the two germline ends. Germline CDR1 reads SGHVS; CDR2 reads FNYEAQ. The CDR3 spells CASSPRSYNEQFF. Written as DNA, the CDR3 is TGTGCCAGCAGCCCCCGGTCGTACAATGAGCAGTTCTTC.

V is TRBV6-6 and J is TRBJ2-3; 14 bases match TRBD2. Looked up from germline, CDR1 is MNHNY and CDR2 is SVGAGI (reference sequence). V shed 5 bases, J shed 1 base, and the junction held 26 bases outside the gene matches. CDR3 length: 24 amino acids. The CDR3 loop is CASSLQPRYGETSGREDRTDTQYF. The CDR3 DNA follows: TGTGCCAGCAGTCTACAACCCCGGTATGGGGAGACTAGCGGGAGGGAGGACCGCACAGATACGCAGTATTTT.

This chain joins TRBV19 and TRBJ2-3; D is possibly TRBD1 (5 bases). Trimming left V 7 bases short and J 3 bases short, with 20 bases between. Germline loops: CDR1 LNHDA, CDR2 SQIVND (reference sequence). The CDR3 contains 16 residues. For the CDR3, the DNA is TGTGCCAGTACCGCCCGGGCAGGGCGAAATACAGATACGCAGTATTTT. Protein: CASTARAGRNTDTQYF.

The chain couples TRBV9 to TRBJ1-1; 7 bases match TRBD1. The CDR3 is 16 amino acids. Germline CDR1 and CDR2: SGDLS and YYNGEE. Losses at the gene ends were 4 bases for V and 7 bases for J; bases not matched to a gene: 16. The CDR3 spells CASSILRTGEGGEAFF. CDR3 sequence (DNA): TGTGCCAGCAGCATACTGAGGACAGGTGAAGGGGGTGAAGCTTTCTTT.

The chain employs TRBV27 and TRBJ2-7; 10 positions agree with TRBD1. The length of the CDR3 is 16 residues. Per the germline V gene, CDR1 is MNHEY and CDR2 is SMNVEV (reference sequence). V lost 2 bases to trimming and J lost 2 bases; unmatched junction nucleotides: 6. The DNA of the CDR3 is TGTGCCAGCAGTTTAAGTGGGACAGGGGTCACCTACGAGCAGTACTTC. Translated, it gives CASSLSGTGVTYEQYF.